This TCR beta chain was profiled in a study of blood T cell repertoires in COVID-19. Study background: The United States, Italy and Spain provided the acute and convalescent COVID-19 samples. PBMCs, B-cell-depleted T cells, or T cells were the source of the cDNA or gDNA that made up the material.

Original processing notes: Amplifying reference gene primers gave estimates of nucleated cell counts. The protocol was immunoSEQ multiplex PCR, while the TCRdb copy is restricted to in-frame clones and leaves out a portion. That table is the source of V, J and clone size, and D and trimming were worked out from the DNA. The sample has some 160,000 clones, over 70% seen once; the top ten hold approximately 8%. Sequenced material: peripheral blood. This TCR came from a man aged 50 to 60 with active or convalescent COVID-19.

The CDR3 sequence is CASSQLAGVETQYF. The CDR3, as DNA: TGCGCCAGCAGCCAACTAGCGGGAGTTGAGACCCAGTACTTC. The V call is TRBV4-1, the J call TRBJ2-5, with 10 bases fitting TRBD2. There are 14 residues in the CDR3. V lost 2 bases, J lost 5 bases, and 2 bases stayed unmatched. The germline CDR1 and CDR2 sequences are MGHRA and YSYEKL.